One sample yielded the 24 T cell receptor beta chains listed below, sequenced in a study of cytomegalovirus exposure and HLA in healthy donors. The PCR contained 60 Vbeta and 13 Jbeta primers. Here immunoSEQ multiplex PCR was the method, and the copy in TCRdb shows in-frame clones only, minus some. The sample has 130,000 or so clones, roughly 70% seen once; the top ten hold 2% to 2.5%. Material for sequencing was PBMCs. The receptors derive from a woman between 40 and 50 years old in good health and CMV-seropositive.

V gene TRBV19 combines with J gene TRBJ2-7; D is perhaps TRBD1 (5 bases). The CDR3 extends over 15 amino acids. Trimming cost V 5 bases and J 0 bases, with 14 bases left between them. Looked up from germline, CDR1 is LNHDA and CDR2 is SQIVND (reference sequence). CDR3 amino acids: CASSLQARPSYEQYF. The CDR3 DNA reads as TGTGCCAGTAGTCTACAGGCTAGACCCTCCTACGAGCAGTACTTC.

The chain links TRBV5-6 to TRBJ1-1, with TRBD1 matching 10 bases. The CDR3 spans 15 residues. Germline values: CDR1 SGHDT, CDR2 YYEEEE. The V and J ends lost 0 bases and 11 bases, in that order; junction bases with no gene match: 10. CDR3 region: CASSLGPGQGSTAFF. CDR3 sequence (DNA): TGTGCCAGCAGCTTGGGACCGGGACAGGGGAGTACGGCTTTCTTT.

The chain combines TRBV7-6 with TRBJ2-5, with 11 bases identical to TRBD2. Germline V lookup: CDR1 SGHVS, CDR2 FNYEAQ. J was trimmed by 3 bases and V by 5 bases; bases with no gene match: 2. This CDR3 is built from 14 residues. CDR3 loop: CASSPTSGKETQYF. The CDR3 DNA follows: TGTGCCAGCAGCCCGACTAGCGGGAAAGAGACCCAGTACTTC. Full variable domain (missing parts from reference TRBV7-6 and TRBJ2-5): GAGVSQSPRYKVTKRGQDVALRCDPISGHVSLYWYRQALGQGPEFLTYFNYEAQQDKSGLPNDRFSAERPEGSISTLTIQRTEQRDSAMYRCASSPTSGKETQYFGPGTRLLVL.

The V call is TRBV6-5, the J call TRBJ1-1; tentative D call: TRBD1 (6 bases). CDR1 is MNHEY, CDR2 SVGAGI, per germline. CDR3 size: 15 residues. The V end was cut by 3 bases, the J end by 1 base, with 12 bases between. For the CDR3, the DNA is TGTGCCAGCAGTTATCGGGGGGCCCGGAACACTGAAGCTTTCTTT. This translates into CASSYRGARNTEAFF.

The V gene is TRBV7-9, the J gene TRBJ2-3, with 7 nucleotides matching TRBD1. CDR1 and CDR2 (germline): SEHNR, FQNEAQ (reference sequence). The CDR3 covers 12 residues. Germline trimming cut 5 bases from V and 6 bases from J; bases unmatched to any gene: 2. CDR3 protein: CASSVQGDTQYF. The CDR3 nucleotides read TGTGCCAGCAGCGTACAGGGGGATACGCAGTATTTT.

The chain carries TRBV6-1 and TRBJ2-7; 9 positions match TRBD1. Germline CDR1 and CDR2: MNHNS and SASEGT. This CDR3 has 14 amino acids. V dropped 5 bases and J dropped 7; count of bases not matched to a gene: 9. The CDR3 protein is CASSLPDRGKEQYF. The CDR3 coding sequence is TGTGCCAGCAGTCTTCCGGACAGGGGTAAAGAGCAGTACTTC.

The chain couples TRBV7-2 to TRBJ2-7; D is perhaps TRBD1 (5 bases). V gave up 0 bases and J gave up 0 bases, with 9 bases separating them. The CDR3 sequence is 15 residues long. CDR1 and CDR2 (germline): SGHTA, FQGNSA. CDR3: CASSLAWGISYEQYF. The CDR3 DNA reads TGTGCCAGCAGCTTAGCGTGGGGCATCTCCTACGAGCAGTACTTC.

The rearrangement joins TRBV5-1 to TRBJ1-2; TRBD1 matches 12 bases. The CDR3 length is 15 residues. V gave up 3 bases and J gave up 4 bases; unmatched junction bases: 4. Germline V gene sequence: CDR1 SGHRS, CDR2 YFSETQ. CDR3 sequence: CASSSGQGATYGYTF. In DNA, the CDR3 is TGCGCCAGCAGCTCGGGACAGGGGGCCACCTATGGCTACACCTTC.

This sequence joins TRBV6-1 and TRBJ2-5, with 12 bases fitting TRBD1. The V gene end was trimmed by 0 bases and the J gene end by 4 bases; junction bases not matched to a gene: 6. This CDR3 spans 17 amino acids. Germline loops: CDR1 MNHNS, CDR2 SASEGT. The CDR3 here is CASSEALWDRGRETQYF. CDR3 coding DNA: TGTGCCAGCAGTGAAGCGCTTTGGGACAGGGGGCGAGAGACCCAGTACTTC.

The chain has TRBV7-6 and TRBJ2-6, with no clear D. The CDR3 totals 15 residues. The germline CDR1 and CDR2 sequences are SGHVS and FNYEAQ. V was trimmed by 5 bases and J by 0 bases, leaving 8 bases between them. The CDR3: CASSTTPSGANVLTF. In DNA form, the CDR3 reads TGTGCCAGCAGCACAACCCCCTCTGGGGCCAACGTCCTGACTTTC.

The genes are TRBV7-2 and TRBJ1-3, with 8 bases aligning to TRBD1. Germline trimming cut 5 bases from V and 0 bases from J; bases unmatched to any gene: 3. Germline V gives CDR1 SGHTA, CDR2 FQGNSA. This CDR3 has 15 amino acids. CDR3 residues: CASSPTGGSGNTIYF. CDR3 in DNA: TGTGCCAGCAGCCCCACAGGGGGCTCTGGAAACACCATATATTTT.

A note on this clone: Sequence at one end of the junction differs from germline and may be a read error. The genes are TRBV20-1 and TRBJ2-1, with unresolved D. Germline loops: CDR1 DFQATT, CDR2 SNEGSKA (reference sequence). The CDR3 totals 11 residues. CDR3 sequence reads: CSVRLYNEQFF. The CDR3 DNA sequence: TGCAGTGTTAGATTATACAATGAGCAGTTCTTC.

The V gene is TRBV5-4, the J gene TRBJ1-3; 8 nucleotides match TRBD1. With 4 bases clipped from V and 2 bases from J, the junction kept 2 bases outside the gene matches. Germline V CDR1 and CDR2: SGHNT, YYREEE (reference sequence). This CDR3 has 14 residues. The CDR3 sequence is CASSLDRAGNTIYF. The DNA for the CDR3 is TGTGCCAGCAGCCTGGACAGGGCTGGAAACACCATATATTTT.

The table lists this clone with a count of one. This chain links TRBV28 with TRBJ1-1; a weak D match, TRBD1 (5 bases). In germline, CDR1 is MDHEN, CDR2 SYDVKM. The ends were cut back, 5 bases at V and 5 bases at J, with 9 bases in the middle. The CDR3 loop spans 12 amino acids. The CDR3 protein is CASSGGMTEAFF. CDR3 DNA sequence: TGTGCCAGCAGTGGGGGGATGACTGAAGCTTTCTTT.

The rearrangement uses TRBV11-2 and TRBJ1-6; 9 bases map to TRBD1. There are 15 residues in the CDR3. V shed 8 bases and J 8 bases; nucleotides not matched to a gene: 10. The germline CDR1 and CDR2 sequences are SGHAT and FQNNGV. Here the CDR3 DNA reads TGTGCCAGCGGGCCCTTACAGGGGGCTTATTCACCCCTCCACTTT. It translates to CASGPLQGAYSPLHF.

The J gene is TRBJ2-3, the V gene TRBV6-1, with TRBD2 matching 8 bases. J gave up 6 bases and V 1 base, and 6 bases lay outside the gene matches. The CDR3 contains 15 residues. CDR1 is MNHNS and CDR2 is SASEGT in the germline V gene. The CDR3 region has the DNA TGTGCCAGCAGTGAAGGGACTAGCCAATGGGATACGCAGTATTTT. This translates into CASSEGTSQWDTQYF.

The chain carries TRBV5-1 and TRBJ2-7; 7 bases fit TRBD2. The V gene's germline CDR1 is SGHRS and CDR2 YFSETQ. The J segment lost 0 bases and the V segment lost 3 bases, leaving 21 bases of the junction unmatched. The CDR3 length is 20 residues. CDR3 amino acids: CASSSRGDARGRGSSYEQYF. CDR3 bases: TGCGCCAGCAGCTCAAGGGGCGATGCCCGGGGACGCGGGAGCTCCTACGAGCAGTACTTC.

The chain carries TRBV4-3 and TRBJ1-2, with a possible D match to TRBD1 (5 bases). V gave up 2 bases and J gave up 10 bases, with 17 bases separating them. Germline lookup yields CDR1 LGHNA and CDR2 YSLEER. This CDR3 comprises 14 residues. CDR3 coding DNA: TGCGCCAGCAGCCAATCGACAGCCCAAACCGTCTACACCTTC. Protein sequence: CASSQSTAQTVYTF.

J is TRBJ1-1 and V is TRBV28, with D possibly being TRBD1 (5 bases). The CDR3 is made up of 14 amino acids. Germline CDR1 is MDHEN and CDR2 is SYDVKM. V was trimmed by 3 bases and J by 0 bases, leaving 8 bases between them. This CDR3 is CASSFPRVNTEAFF. The CDR3 DNA is TGTGCCAGCAGTTTTCCCAGGGTGAACACTGAAGCTTTCTTT.

The rearrangement joins TRBV18 to TRBJ2-1; the match to TRBD2 covers 7 bases. Germline lookup yields CDR1 KGHSH and CDR2 LQKENI. V shed 1 base, J shed 7 bases, and the junction held 10 bases outside the gene matches. The CDR3 has 16 residues. The DNA of the CDR3 is TGTGCCAGCTCACCACTCCCGGGAGGCGAAGGAAATGAGCAGTTCTTC. As protein: CASSPLPGGEGNEQFF.

This clone was seen more than once but under ten times. The chain uses TRBV11-1 and TRBJ2-5; 7 nucleotides align to TRBD1. The J call may be mistaken, given a closer DNA end match to TRBJ2-7. The CDR3 length is 16 residues. Germline-derived CDR1 and CDR2 are SGHAT and FQDESV (reference sequence). CDR3 coding DNA: TGTGCCAGCAGCTTAGAGGGACAGATTTCATACTACGAGCAGTACTTC. Residues: CASSLEGQISYYEQYF.

This clone was observed a handful of times. The chain couples TRBV5-4 to TRBJ1-4; 10 nucleotides line up with TRBD1. Trimming removed 4 bases from V and 5 bases from J; junction bases left unmatched: 5. Germline values: CDR1 SGHNT, CDR2 YYREEE (reference sequence). The length of the CDR3 is 15 residues. This CDR3 reads CASSVRTGGNEKLFF. CDR3 nucleotide sequence: TGTGCCAGCAGCGTACGGACAGGGGGAAATGAAAAACTGTTTTTT.

J is TRBJ2-5 and V is TRBV11-3; 7 bases line up with TRBD2. The CDR3 is made up of 15 amino acids. CDR1 and CDR2 (germline): SGHNT, YENEEA. V was pared by 1 base and J by 5 bases, with 7 bases of the junction left unmatched. CDR3 sequence: CASSLGAGVGETQYF. CDR3 sequence (DNA): TGTGCCAGCAGCTTAGGGGCGGGGGTAGGGGAGACCCAGTACTTC.

The chain carries TRBV7-8 and TRBJ1-1, with D tentatively TRBD1 (5 bases). Germline V CDR1 and CDR2: SGHVS, FQNEAQ. The CDR3 totals 12 residues. The V end was cut by 5 bases, the J end by 5 bases, with 9 bases between. The CDR3 coding sequence is TGTGCCAGCAGCCCGCAGGGAACTGAAGCTTTCTTT. This translates into CASSPQGTEAFF.